A single sample is the source of the 23 T cell receptor beta chains below, sequenced in a study of blood T cell repertoires in COVID-19. Assay: immunoSEQ multiplex PCR; the TCRdb copy retains only in-frame clones and omits some. The top ten hold under 2.5% of the sample, which has 400,000 to 550,000 clones, approximately 90% seen once. Sequenced material: PBMCs or T cells enriched from blood (not recorded which). The receptor set was obtained from a woman between 18 and 29 years old with acute COVID-19.

V gene TRBV6-2 or TRBV6-3 combines with J gene TRBJ2-7; maybe TRBD2 (6 bases). Trimming removed 2 bases from V and 1 base from J, with 9 bases in between. The CDR3 has 14 residues. The germline gives CDR1 MNHEY, CDR2 SVGEGT. CDR3 residues: CASSYGGISYEQYF. For the CDR3, the DNA is TGTGCCAGCAGTTACGGGGGGATATCCTACGAGCAGTACTTC.

The chain joins TRBV29-1 to TRBJ1-6, with 10 bases lining up with TRBD1. After removal of 1 base from V and 7 bases from J, the junction contained 1 base not matched to a gene. CDR1 and CDR2 (germline): SQVTM, ANQGSEA. The CDR3 is 14 amino acids. The CDR3 here is CSVEGTGGNSPLHF. CDR3 bases: TGCAGCGTTGAAGGGACAGGGGGGAATTCACCCCTCCACTTT.

The CDR3 region has the DNA TGTGCCAGCAGTTACACGACAGGAGCTAATGAAAAACTGTTTTTT. It specifies CASSYTTGANEKLFF. The rearrangement joins TRBV6-5 to TRBJ1-4, with D possibly TRBD1 on 6 matching bases. CDR1 is MNHEY and CDR2 is SVGAGI in the germline V gene. The CDR3 has 15 amino acids. V lost 2 bases and J lost 3, with 10 bases in between.

The V call is TRBV3-1 (or the pseudogene TRBV3-2), the J call TRBJ1-2; D may be TRBD1 (6 bases). V lost 0 bases to trimming and J lost 4 bases, with 12 bases between them. CDR3 length: 15 residues. CDR1 LGHDT and CDR2 YNNKEL come from the germline V gene (reference sequence). The chain's CDR3 is CASSQDWGGSYGYTF. The CDR3 DNA is TGTGCCAGCAGCCAAGATTGGGGGGGCTCCTATGGCTACACCTTC.

CDR3 region: CASSPGQGTDTQYF. The CDR3 region has the DNA TGTGCCAGCAGTCCGGGACAGGGGACAGATACGCAGTATTTT. The chain couples TRBV6-5 to TRBJ2-3; TRBD1 matches at 10 bases. Germline lookup yields CDR1 MNHEY and CDR2 SVGAGI. This CDR3 has 14 residues. V shed 5 bases, J shed 3 bases, and the junction held 2 bases outside the gene matches.

V usage is TRBV5-3 and J usage is TRBJ2-7; TRBD2 aligns across 9 bases. TRBV5-3 is an ORF for which the function is uncertain. V dropped 5 bases and J dropped 6; count of bases not matched to a gene: 12. This CDR3 has 15 residues. In nucleotides, the CDR3 is TGTGCCAGAAGTTTGCCGGGACTAGCAAACGGCGAGCAGTACTTC. Protein: CARSLPGLANGEQYF.

This clone was seen a few times. The chain links TRBV7-8 to TRBJ1-2; 10 nucleotides align to TRBD1. The ends lost 4 bases at V and 2 bases at J; junction bases unmatched: 1. The CDR3 has 14 amino acids. Per germline, CDR1 SGHVS and CDR2 FQNEAQ. Here the CDR3 reads CASSWGQGNYGYTF. The CDR3 nucleotides read TGTGCCAGCAGCTGGGGACAGGGGAACTATGGCTACACCTTC.

This clone came up once. The chain recombines TRBV6-5 with TRBJ2-1; 9 nucleotides match TRBD1. CDR1 is MNHEY, CDR2 SVGAGI, per germline. There are 15 residues in the CDR3. V lost 5 bases, J lost 4 bases, and 6 bases stayed unmatched. CDR3 loop: CASSMDRGVYNEQFF. The CDR3 bases are TGTGCCAGCAGTATGGACAGGGGAGTTTACAATGAGCAGTTCTTC.

The chain employs TRBV10-2 and TRBJ2-7; possibly TRBD1 for D (5 bases). V shed 5 bases and J shed 5 bases, with 13 bases lying between them. The CDR3 extends over 13 amino acids. Germline V gene data show CDR1 as WSHSY and CDR2 as SAAADI. In DNA, the CDR3 is TGCGCCAGCAGTACAGGCGGTTTCGACGAGCAGTACTTC. It encodes CASSTGGFDEQYF.

This clone was observed once. The CDR3 loop is CASSARSGGNSPLHF. The CDR3 nucleotides are TGTGCCAGCAGCGCTCGATCAGGGGGTAATTCACCCCTCCACTTT. This chain uses TRBV3-1 (or the pseudogene TRBV3-2) with TRBJ1-6; 7 bases fit TRBD1. Germline lookup yields CDR1 LGHDT and CDR2 YNNKEL (reference sequence). The CDR3 extends over 15 amino acids. The junction had 7 bases not matched to a gene; V was cut back by 5 bases and J by 6 bases.

Note on this clone: The same CDR3 is also encoded by other DNA sequences in this sample. The chain is built from TRBV3-1 (or the pseudogene TRBV3-2) and TRBJ2-7, with 7 positions matching TRBD2. This CDR3 has 13 residues. Looked up from germline, CDR1 is LGHDT and CDR2 is YNNKEL (reference sequence). J gave up 7 bases and V 1 base, and 4 bases lay outside the gene matches. DNA for the CDR3: TGTGCCAGCAGCCAAGGGGGCGGGGGAGAGCAGTACTTC. It yields the protein CASSQGGGGEQYF.

The chain carries TRBV18 and TRBJ2-7; 9 bases are shared with TRBD1. CDR1 KGHSH and CDR2 LQKENI come from the germline V gene. This CDR3 comprises 15 residues. The ends lost 3 bases at V and 4 bases at J; junction bases unmatched: 7. The CDR3 reads CASSPGQGRRYEQYF. For the CDR3, the DNA is TGTGCCAGCTCACCTGGACAGGGGAGGAGGTACGAGCAGTACTTC.

CDR3 bases: TGTGCCACCAGTGATGCGCAGGGGGCGAGGGGGCAAGAGACCCAGTACTTC. Protein sequence: CATSDAQGARGQETQYF. V gene TRBV24-1 combines with J gene TRBJ2-5; 8 nucleotides line up with TRBD1. The V segment lost 3 bases and the J segment 2 bases; nucleotides outside the gene matches: 10. Germline lookup yields CDR1 KGHDR and CDR2 SFDVKD. This CDR3 has 17 residues.

This rearrangement joins TRBV25-1 to TRBJ2-5; 10 bases agree with TRBD1. V lost 3 bases to trimming and J lost 0 bases; unmatched junction nucleotides: 7. Germline V gives CDR1 MGHDK, CDR2 SYGVNS. The CDR3 is made up of 17 amino acids. In DNA form, the CDR3 reads TGTGCCAGCAGTGAGGCCCGGACAGGGGGGAACCAAGAGACCCAGTACTTC. Its translation: CASSEARTGGNQETQYF.

The chain joins TRBV12-5 to TRBJ1-2; 10 bases fit TRBD1. The CDR3 contains 15 residues. Germline trimming cut 6 bases from V and 0 bases from J; bases unmatched to any gene: 4. CDR1 is LGHNT, CDR2 FRNRAP, per germline. CDR3 DNA: TGTGCTAGTGGCGTGGGACAGGGGTCTAACTATGGCTACACCTTC. Encoded protein: CASGVGQGSNYGYTF. Full variable domain (missing parts from reference TRBV12-5 and TRBJ1-2): DARVTQTPRHKVTEMGQEVTMRCQPILGHNTVFWYRQTMMQGLELLAYFRNRAPLDDSGMPKDRFSAEMPDATLATLKIQPSEPRDSAVYFCASGVGQGSNYGYTFGSGTRLTVV.

This clone occurred once. This rearrangement joins TRBV7-8 to TRBJ1-5, with D possibly matching TRBD1 (6 bases). This CDR3 comprises 17 residues. The V gene lost 5 bases and the J gene lost 9 bases, with 26 bases spanning the gap. Germline V gene data show CDR1 as SGHVS and CDR2 as FQNEAQ. DNA for the CDR3: TGTGCCAGCAGCCTGAGACCAAACAGACAGGTTGAATCGCCCCAGCATTTT. It yields the protein CASSLRPNRQVESPQHF.

The chain joins TRBV5-1 to TRBJ2-1; 11 bases match TRBD2. Germline V lookup: CDR1 SGHRS, CDR2 YFSETQ. CDR3 size: 15 residues. The trim removed 0 bases at V and 8 bases at J, leaving 4 bases unmatched. CDR3 sequence (DNA): TGCGCCAGCAGCTTGGGACTAGCGGGAAACGATGAGCAGTTCTTC. Its translation is CASSLGLAGNDEQFF.

The chain recombines TRBV5-1 with TRBJ2-7, with D perhaps matching TRBD1 (7 bases). CDR1 and CDR2 from the germline V gene are SGHRS and YFSETQ. The CDR3 contains 16 residues. The V end lost 4 bases, the J end lost 2 bases, and 19 bases lay between the germline ends. As DNA, the CDR3 is TGCGCCAGCAGCGGACGGGGGACAGCTACCCCCTACGAGCAGTACTTC. It yields the protein CASSGRGTATPYEQYF.

This clone was seen a single time. The J gene is TRBJ1-2, the V gene TRBV3-1 (or the pseudogene TRBV3-2); D is ambiguous. The CDR3 is made up of 16 amino acids. The germline V and J ends were trimmed by 3 bases and 8 bases, with 22 bases remaining between them. CDR1 is LGHDT and CDR2 is YNNKEL in the germline V gene (reference sequence). The CDR3 region has the DNA TGTGCCAGCAGCCACCTAACCGAAAGGACTCCTGTCGGCTACACCTTC. Its translation: CASSHLTERTPVGYTF.

This clone was detected only a few times. This chain connects TRBV3-1 (or the pseudogene TRBV3-2) to TRBJ1-1; D perhaps matches TRBD1 (6 bases). V dropped 1 base and J dropped 3 bases, with 12 bases sitting between them. Per the germline V gene, CDR1 is LGHDT and CDR2 is YNNKEL (reference sequence). The CDR3 totals 15 residues. CDR3 in amino acids: CASSQGRGLDTEAFF. The CDR3 DNA reads as TGTGCCAGCAGCCAAGGGCGGGGGCTGGACACTGAAGCTTTCTTT.

The rearrangement links TRBV2 to TRBJ1-1; D gene unclear. The V gene's germline CDR1 is SNHLY and CDR2 FYNNEI. The CDR3 sequence is 10 residues long. V lost 4 bases and J 11 bases, leaving 8 bases between the germline ends. CDR3 sequence reads: CASSARGAFF. In DNA form, the CDR3 reads TGTGCCAGCAGTGCCCGCGGGGCTTTCTTT. The entire variable domain, with the rest obtained from reference TRBV2 and TRBJ1-1, is as follows: EPEVTQTPSHQVTQMGQEVILRCVPISNHLYFYWYRQILGQKVEFLVSFYNNEISEKSEIFDDQFSVERPDGSNFTLKIRSTKLEDSAMYFCASSARGAFFGQGTRLTVV.

Concerning this clone itself: This specimen includes other DNA sequences encoding the same CDR3. J is TRBJ2-3 and V is TRBV6-5; D may be TRBD1 (6 bases). Germline assignment: CDR1 MNHEY and CDR2 SVGAGI. Trimming shortened V by 2 bases and J by 6 bases, and 12 bases separated the two germline ends. CDR3 length: 14 residues. In DNA form, the CDR3 reads TGTGCCAGCAGTTACGGTAGGGGGACCGATACGCAGTATTTT. Its translation is CASSYGRGTDTQYF.

The J gene is TRBJ1-6, the V gene TRBV28; the D is unclear. The V end was cut by 3 bases, the J end by 10 bases, with 16 bases between. Germline assignment: CDR1 MDHEN and CDR2 SYDVKM. This CDR3 spans 15 amino acids. The CDR3: CASSFWSREVSPLHF. CDR3 nucleotides: TGTGCCAGCAGTTTTTGGTCGCGGGAAGTGTCACCCCTCCACTTT. Supplemented by reference TRBV28 and TRBJ1-6, the full variable domain reads DVKVTQSSRYLVKRTGEKVFLECVQDMDHENMFWYRQDPGLGLRLIYFSYDVKMKEKGDIPEGYSVSREKKERFSLILESASTNQTSMYLCASSFWSREVSPLHFGNGTRLTVT.